This T cell receptor beta chain is drawn from a study of blood T cell repertoires in COVID-19. This table comes from immunoSEQ multiplex PCR, and its TCRdb copy is limited to in-frame clones, with some not included. There are about 140,000 clones in the sample; 75% to 80% occur only once, and around 2.9% lies in the top ten. Germline V gene lookup returns CDR1 SEHNR and CDR2 FQNEAQ (reference sequence). The V and J ends lost 4 bases and 3 bases, in that order; junction bases with no gene match: 6. This CDR3 region has 15 residues. This clone was found many times. Sample: PBMCs or T cells enriched from blood (not recorded which). This clonotype originated in a woman in her forties or fifties who had recovered from COVID-19. The V and J genes are TRBV7-9 and TRBJ2-1, with 7 bases matching TRBD1. The CDR3 loop reads CASSSYRGSYNEQFF. CDR3 nucleotides: TGTGCCAGCAGCTCCTACAGGGGAAGCTACAATGAGCAGTTCTTC. The entire variable domain, with the rest obtained from reference TRBV7-9 and TRBJ2-1, is as follows: DTGVSQNPRHKITKRGQNVTFRCDPISEHNRLYWYRQTLGQGPEFLTYFQNEAQLEKSRLLSDRFSAERPKGSFSTLEIQRTEQGDSAMYLCASSSYRGSYNEQFFGPGTRLTVL.